The present TCR beta chain was sequenced within a study of radiotherapy plus CTLA-4 blockade in lung cancer. Germline CDR1 is ENHRY and CDR2 is SYGVKD. V dropped 10 bases and J dropped 3; count of bases not matched to a gene: 3. This CDR3 comprises 11 residues. The assay was immunoSEQ multiplex PCR, and TCRdb's table has in-frame clones only and misses some. The sample records 3,000 to 4,000 clones, roughly 84% being singletons. Chemo-refractory metastatic non-small-cell lung cancer patients received focal radiation with ipilimumab CTLA-4 blockade. On this clone: The antigen remains unidentified.

Notes on the study in general: Early blood T cell clone dynamics reportedly forecast response best, with interferon-beta.

Here the sequenced sample was tumor tissue, taken from a patient treated with radiotherapy plus ipilimumab. The source of this sequence is a human donor with non-small cell lung cancer that progressed on radiotherapy plus ipilimumab. V and J are TRBV10-3 and TRBJ2-7, with TRBD2 matching 7 bases. The CDR3 region has the DNA TGTGCCACGGGACTATTCTACGAGCAGTACTTC. It specifies CATGLFYEQYF.